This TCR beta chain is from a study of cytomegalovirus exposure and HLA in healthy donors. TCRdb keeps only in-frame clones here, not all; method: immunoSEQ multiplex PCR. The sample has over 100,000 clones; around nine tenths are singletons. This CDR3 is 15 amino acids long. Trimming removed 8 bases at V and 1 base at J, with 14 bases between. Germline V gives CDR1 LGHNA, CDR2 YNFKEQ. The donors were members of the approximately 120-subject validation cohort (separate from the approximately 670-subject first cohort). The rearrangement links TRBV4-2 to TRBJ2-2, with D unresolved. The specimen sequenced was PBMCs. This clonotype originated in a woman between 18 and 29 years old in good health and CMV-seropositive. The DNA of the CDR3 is TGTGCCAGCGGTTCTGCGGCCCTGAACACCGGGGAGCTGTTTTTT. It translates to CASGSAALNTGELFF.